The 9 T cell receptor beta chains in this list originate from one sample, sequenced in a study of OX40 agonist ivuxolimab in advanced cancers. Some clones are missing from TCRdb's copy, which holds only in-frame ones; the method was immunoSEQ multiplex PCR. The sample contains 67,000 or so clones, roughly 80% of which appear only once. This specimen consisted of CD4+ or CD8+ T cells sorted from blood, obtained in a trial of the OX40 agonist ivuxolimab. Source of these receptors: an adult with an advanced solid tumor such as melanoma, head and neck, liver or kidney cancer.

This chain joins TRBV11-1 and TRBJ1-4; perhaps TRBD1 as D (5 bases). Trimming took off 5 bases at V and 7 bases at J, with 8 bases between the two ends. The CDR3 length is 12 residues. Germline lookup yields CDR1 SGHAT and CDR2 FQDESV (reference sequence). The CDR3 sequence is CASSRGSEKLFF. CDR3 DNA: TGTGCCAGCAGCCGGGGGTCTGAAAAACTGTTTTTT.

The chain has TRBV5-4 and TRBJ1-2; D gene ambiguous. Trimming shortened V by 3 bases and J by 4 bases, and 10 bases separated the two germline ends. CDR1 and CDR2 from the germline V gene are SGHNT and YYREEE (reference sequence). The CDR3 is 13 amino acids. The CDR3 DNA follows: TGTGCCAGCAGCTACGCCGAGAGCTATGGCTACACCTTC. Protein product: CASSYAESYGYTF.

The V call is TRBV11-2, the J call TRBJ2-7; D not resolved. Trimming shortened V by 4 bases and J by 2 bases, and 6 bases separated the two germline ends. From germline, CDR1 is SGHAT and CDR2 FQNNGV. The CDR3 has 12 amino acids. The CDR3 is CASSSGAYEQYF. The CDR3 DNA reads TGTGCCAGCAGCTCTGGGGCCTACGAGCAGTACTTC.

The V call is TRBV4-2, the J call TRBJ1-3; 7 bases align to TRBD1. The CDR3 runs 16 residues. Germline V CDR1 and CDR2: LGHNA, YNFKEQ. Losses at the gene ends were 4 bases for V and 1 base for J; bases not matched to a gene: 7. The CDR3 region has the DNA TGTGCCAGCAGCCCCAGCGACAGGGCATCTGGAAACACCATATATTTT. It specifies CASSPSDRASGNTIYF.

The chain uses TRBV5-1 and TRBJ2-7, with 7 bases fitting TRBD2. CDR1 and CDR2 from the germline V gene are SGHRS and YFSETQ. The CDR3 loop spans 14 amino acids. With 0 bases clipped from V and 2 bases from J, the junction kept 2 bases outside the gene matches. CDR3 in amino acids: CASSLAGTTYEQYF. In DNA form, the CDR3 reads TGCGCCAGCAGCTTGGCCGGGACTACCTACGAGCAGTACTTC. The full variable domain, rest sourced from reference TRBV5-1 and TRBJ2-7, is KAGVTQTPRYLIKTRGQQVTLSCSPISGHRSVSWYQQTPGQGLQFLFEYFSETQRNKGNFPGRFSGRQFSNSRSEMNVSTLELGDSALYLCASSLAGTTYEQYFGPGTRLTVT.

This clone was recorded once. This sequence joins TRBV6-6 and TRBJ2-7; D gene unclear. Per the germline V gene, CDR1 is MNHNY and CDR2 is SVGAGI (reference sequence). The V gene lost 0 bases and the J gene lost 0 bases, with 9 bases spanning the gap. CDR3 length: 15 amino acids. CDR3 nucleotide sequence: TGTGCCAGCAGTTACTCAGAGGATAGCTCCTACGAGCAGTACTTC. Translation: CASSYSEDSSYEQYF.

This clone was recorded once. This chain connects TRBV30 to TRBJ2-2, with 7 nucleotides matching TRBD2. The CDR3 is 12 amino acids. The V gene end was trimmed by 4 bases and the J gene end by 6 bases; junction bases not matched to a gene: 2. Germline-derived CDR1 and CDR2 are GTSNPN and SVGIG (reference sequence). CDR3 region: CAWTAGAGELFF. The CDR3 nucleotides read TGTGCCTGGACGGCGGGGGCCGGGGAGCTGTTTTTT.

Written as DNA, the CDR3 is TGTGCCAGCAGTGAGATCGGACAGCAAGAGACCCAGTACTTC. This sequence encodes CASSEIGQQETQYF. This chain links TRBV25-1 with TRBJ2-5; the D gene is possibly TRBD1 (6 bases). V gave up 3 bases and J gave up 2 bases, with 10 bases separating them. Per germline, CDR1 MGHDK and CDR2 SYGVNS. This CDR3 spans 14 amino acids.

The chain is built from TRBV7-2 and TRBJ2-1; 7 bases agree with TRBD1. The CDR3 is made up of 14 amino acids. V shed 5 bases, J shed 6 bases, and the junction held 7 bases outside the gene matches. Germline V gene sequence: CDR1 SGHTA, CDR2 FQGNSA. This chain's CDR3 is CASSQSGQFNEQFF. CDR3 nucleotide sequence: TGTGCCAGCAGCCAATCGGGACAGTTCAATGAGCAGTTCTTC.